The 25 T cell receptor beta chains reported below all come from one sample, sequenced in a study of T-cell memory formation after mild COVID-19. From the 5' RACE reads, TCRdb called clonotypes with MiXCR, one entry per CDR3 protein. This sample has some 600,000 distinct CDR3 sequences, with roughly 17% found just once. Sequencing used PBMCs or a T cell subset sorted from them (not recorded which). All receptors come from an adult woman who had mild COVID-19 (a few samples of this study predate the infection). Cell type and time point are not known.

This clonotype was picked up a small number of times. The chain uses TRBV3-1 and TRBJ2-5; either TRBD1 or TRBD2 may fit D (5 bases each). The CDR3 has 15 residues. CDR1 is LGHDT and CDR2 is YNNKEL in the germline V gene (reference sequence). V lost 2 bases, J lost 5 bases, and 15 bases lay in between. The CDR3 DNA follows: TGTGCCAGCAGCCAACGTCGGGGCTTAAGGGAGACCCAGTACTTC. It translates to CASSQRRGLRETQYF.

The chain combines TRBV15 with TRBJ2-3; D ambiguous. V lost 0 bases and J 2 bases, leaving 12 bases between the germline ends. Germline V gene sequence: CDR1 LNHNV, CDR2 YYDKDF (reference sequence). The CDR3 runs to 16 residues. CDR3 nucleotides: TGTGCCACCAGCAGAGATAACTTGTATTCCACAGATACGCAGTATTTT. This encodes CATSRDNLYSTDTQYF.

The chain uses TRBV6-5 and TRBJ2-3; the D gene is possibly TRBD2 (5 bases). V lost 2 bases, J lost 0 bases, and 12 bases lay in between. CDR1 and CDR2 (germline): MNHEY, SVGAGI. There are 16 residues in the CDR3. For the CDR3, the DNA is TGTGCCAGCAGTTACCACCTAGCTGGCAGCACAGATACGCAGTATTTT. It codes for CASSYHLAGSTDTQYF.

This chain connects TRBV29-1 to TRBJ1-2; D remains ambiguous. The CDR3 has 12 amino acids. V was clipped by 5 bases and J by 8 bases, with 15 bases between them. From germline, CDR1 is SQVTM and CDR2 ANQGSEA. CDR3 sequence reads: CSVMTPSPGYTF. The DNA of the CDR3 is TGCAGCGTTATGACACCTTCTCCGGGCTACACCTTC.

The genes are TRBV9 and TRBJ1-3; TRBD1 might be the D (5 bases). Deletions cut 0 bases from V and 4 bases from J, with 20 bases between. Germline V CDR1 and CDR2: SGDLS, YYNGEE. The CDR3 consists of 18 residues. The CDR3 bases are TGTGCCAGCAGCGTAGCCCCGATGCAGCGGGCAGGGGGAAACACCATATATTTT. It encodes CASSVAPMQRAGGNTIYF.

The genes are TRBV6-2 or TRBV6-3 and TRBJ2-7; D is uncertain. CDR1 is MNHEY, CDR2 SVGEGT, per germline. V gave up 4 bases and J gave up 1 base, with 11 bases separating them. The CDR3 is 14 amino acids. The CDR3 nucleotides read TGTGCCAGCAGTTCCCGGGTCCGATCCTACGAGCAGTACTTC. It is translated as CASSSRVRSYEQYF.

This clonotype was counted only a few times. The V call is TRBV6-2 or TRBV6-3, the J call TRBJ2-7, with D possibly being TRBD2 (5 bases). From germline, CDR1 is MNHEY and CDR2 SVGEGT. The length of the CDR3 is 15 residues. Deletions cut 6 bases from V and 2 bases from J, with 17 bases between. CDR3 region: CASRPNPTNTYEQYF. The CDR3 nucleotides read TGTGCCAGCAGACCCAACCCGACTAACACCTACGAGCAGTACTTC.

This clonotype was seen a handful of times. The chain employs TRBV7-9 and TRBJ1-5, with D possibly matching TRBD1 (6 bases). The germline V gene encodes CDR1 SEHNR and CDR2 FQNEAQ (reference sequence). The germline V and J ends were trimmed by 5 bases and 3 bases, with 14 bases remaining between them. This CDR3 is 15 amino acids long. The CDR3 DNA reads as TGTGCCAGCAGCGCACAGGGTGTCCACAATCAGCCCCAGCATTTT. Amino acids: CASSAQGVHNQPQHF.

The CDR3 reads CASSQVAGGRNTIYF. In DNA form, the CDR3 reads TGCGCCAGCAGCCAAGTAGCAGGGGGCAGAAACACCATATATTTT. The rearrangement uses TRBV4-1 and TRBJ1-3, with 8 bases aligning to TRBD1. V lost 1 base and J lost 5; bases outside the gene matches: 4. The CDR3 runs 15 residues. Germline CDR1 and CDR2: MGHRA and YSYEKL.

The V gene is TRBV9, the J gene TRBJ2-1; 8 bases are shared with TRBD2. CDR3 length: 14 residues. V lost 3 bases to trimming and J lost 7 bases; unmatched junction nucleotides: 6. Per germline, CDR1 SGDLS and CDR2 YYNGEE. CDR3 sequence reads: CASSARAGGNEQFF. DNA of the CDR3: TGTGCCAGCAGCGCCAGGGCGGGAGGAAATGAGCAGTTCTTC.

The chain joins TRBV18 to TRBJ1-1; D not resolved. The V end lost 6 bases, the J end lost 6 bases, and 17 bases lay between the germline ends. CDR3 length equals 14 residues. CDR1 and CDR2 (germline): KGHSH, LQKENI. The CDR3 is CASSPEHTLPEAFF. The CDR3 DNA is TGTGCCAGCTCCCCGGAACACACATTGCCTGAAGCTTTCTTT.

The chain combines TRBV5-6 with TRBJ1-1; 9 nucleotides line up with TRBD1. The CDR3 loop spans 13 amino acids. Germline V gene sequence: CDR1 SGHDT, CDR2 YYEEEE. V was clipped by 2 bases and J by 12 bases; unmatched bases: 8. Here the CDR3 reads CASSLVGGQGTFF. The CDR3 coding sequence is TGTGCCAGCAGCTTAGTAGGGGGACAGGGAACTTTCTTT.

The V call is TRBV5-6, the J call TRBJ1-5; 7 bases are shared with TRBD1. The ends lost 4 bases at V and 7 bases at J; junction bases unmatched: 8. Per the germline V gene, CDR1 is SGHDT and CDR2 is YYEEEE. The CDR3 has 14 amino acids. Here the CDR3 DNA reads TGTGCCAGCAGCCAGTACAGGGGTGACCAGCCCCAGCATTTT. It encodes CASSQYRGDQPQHF. Full variable domain (remainder filled in from reference TRBV5-6 and TRBJ1-5): DAGVTQSPTHLIKTRGQQVTLRCSPKSGHDTVSWYQQALGQGPQFIFQYYEEEERQRGNFPDRFSGHQFPNYSSELNVNALLLGDSALYLCASSQYRGDQPQHFGDGTRLSIL.

This clonotype was detected a few times. The chain links TRBV4-3 to TRBJ2-1, with D perhaps matching TRBD2 (6 bases). The ends were cut back, 4 bases at V and 2 bases at J, with 18 bases in the middle. Germline CDR1 and CDR2: LGHNA and YSLEER. This CDR3 is 17 amino acids long. As DNA, the CDR3 is TGCGCCAGCAGCCTAAGGCACGGCGGGATCACCTACAATGAGCAGTTCTTC. It is translated as CASSLRHGGITYNEQFF.

The chain couples TRBV29-1 to TRBJ2-1; 8 positions agree with TRBD2. The CDR3 length is 12 residues. The germline V gene encodes CDR1 SQVTM and CDR2 ANQGSEA. V gave up 7 bases and J gave up 8 bases; unmatched junction bases: 7. CDR3 in DNA: TGCAGCGCGCGGGGGGAAGGCTATGAGCAGTTCTTC. Its translation: CSARGEGYEQFF.

The rearrangement joins TRBV11-2 to TRBJ2-3, with D possibly matching TRBD2 (5 bases). From germline, CDR1 is SGHAT and CDR2 FQNNGV. The CDR3 is made up of 16 amino acids. V was clipped by 4 bases and J by 0 bases, with 14 bases between them. The CDR3 nucleotides are TGTGCCAGCAGCTCAGGCCCGAGGGTTAGCACAGATACGCAGTATTTT. Its protein product is CASSSGPRVSTDTQYF.

This clonotype came up a few times. The chain couples TRBV6-6 to TRBJ2-7; TRBD2 aligns across 12 bases. The J segment lost 4 bases and the V segment lost 6 bases, leaving 7 bases of the junction unmatched. CDR3 size: 15 residues. The V gene's germline CDR1 is MNHNY and CDR2 SVGAGI (reference sequence). The CDR3 sequence is CASRFGTSGPYEQYF. The CDR3 DNA sequence: TGTGCCAGCAGATTCGGGACTAGCGGGCCGTACGAGCAGTACTTC.

In this sample, this clonotype turned up a few times. The V and J genes are TRBV6-1 and TRBJ1-5; 10 positions match TRBD1. Looked up from germline, CDR1 is MNHNS and CDR2 is SASEGT. The V segment lost 2 bases and the J segment 6 bases; nucleotides outside the gene matches: 7. The CDR3 is 16 residues long. CDR3: CASSEMTGGGFQPQHF. The CDR3 DNA is TGTGCCAGCAGTGAAATGACAGGGGGCGGATTTCAGCCCCAGCATTTT.

This clonotype was counted only a few times. The V gene is TRBV27, the J gene TRBJ2-7; no clear D gene. V lost 0 bases and J 2 bases, leaving 5 bases between the germline ends. There are 13 residues in the CDR3. The germline V gene encodes CDR1 MNHEY and CDR2 SMNVEV (reference sequence). The CDR3 DNA follows: TGTGCCAGCAGTTTATCAGCTACCTACGAGCAGTACTTC. Encoded protein: CASSLSATYEQYF.

This clonotype occurred a few times. This sequence joins TRBV9 and TRBJ1-3; perhaps TRBD1 as D (5 bases). The V and J ends lost 6 bases and 1 base respectively, with 14 bases between them. CDR1 and CDR2 (germline): SGDLS, YYNGEE. The CDR3 spans 15 residues. CDR3 sequence reads: CASTRDPTSGNTIYF. CDR3 bases: TGTGCCAGCACCCGGGACCCGACGTCTGGAAACACCATATATTTT.

This clonotype was seen more than once but under ten times. The CDR3 here is CASSPQASDTQYF. The CDR3 nucleotides are TGTGCCAGCAGTCCCCAGGCGTCGGATACGCAGTATTTT. The chain is built from TRBV27 and TRBJ2-3; D is undetermined. V was pared by 5 bases and J by 6 bases, with 12 bases between. Germline CDR1 is MNHEY and CDR2 is SMNVEV (reference sequence). The CDR3 sequence is 13 residues long.

V usage is TRBV29-1 and J usage is TRBJ2-7, with 9 bases that match TRBD2. With V trimmed by 1 base and J by 2 bases, 12 bases remained unmatched. Germline CDR1 reads SQVTM; CDR2 reads ANQGSEA. CDR3 length equals 17 residues. The CDR3 is CSVEGRVKEREAYEQYF. CDR3 coding DNA: TGCAGCGTTGAAGGAAGGGTTAAGGAGCGGGAGGCCTACGAGCAGTACTTC.

The rearrangement joins TRBV7-2 to TRBJ2-7, with D hard to call. CDR1 is SGHTA, CDR2 FQGNSA, per germline. The CDR3 length is 15 residues. The ends were cut back, 5 bases at V and 1 base at J, with 15 bases in the middle. In DNA form, the CDR3 reads TGTGCCAGCAGCCCCGCCTCTGGGAATTCCTACGAGCAGTACTTC. This codes for CASSPASGNSYEQYF.

This clonotype was seen a few times. The genes are TRBV10-3 and TRBJ2-7; no reliable D call. V was pared by 10 bases and J by 2 bases, with 9 bases between. CDR3 length: 11 residues. Germline CDR1 ENHRY, CDR2 SYGVKD. The CDR3 sequence: CATVETYEQYF. The CDR3 nucleotides are TGTGCCACTGTTGAGACCTACGAGCAGTACTTC.

The chain uses TRBV12-3 or TRBV12-4 and TRBJ1-4, with a tentative D call TRBD1 (5 bases). The germline V and J ends were trimmed by 1 base and 2 bases, with 14 bases remaining between them. This CDR3 contains 17 residues. The CDR3 DNA reads TGTGCCAGCAGTTTAGTAGGCACAGGCTGGACTAATGAAAAACTGTTTTTT. This gives the protein CASSLVGTGWTNEKLFF.